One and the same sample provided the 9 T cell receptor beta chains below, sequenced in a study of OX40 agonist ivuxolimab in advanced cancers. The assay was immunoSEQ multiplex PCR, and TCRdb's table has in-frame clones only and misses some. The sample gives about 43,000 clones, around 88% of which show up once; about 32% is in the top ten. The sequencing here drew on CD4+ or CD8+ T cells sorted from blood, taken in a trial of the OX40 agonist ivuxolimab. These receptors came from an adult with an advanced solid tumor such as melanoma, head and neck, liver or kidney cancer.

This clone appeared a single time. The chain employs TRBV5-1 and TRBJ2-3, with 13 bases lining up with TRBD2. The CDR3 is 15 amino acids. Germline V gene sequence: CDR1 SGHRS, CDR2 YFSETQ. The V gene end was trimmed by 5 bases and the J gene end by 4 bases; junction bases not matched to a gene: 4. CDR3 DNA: TGCGCCAGCAGGAAGGGACTAGCGGGGCCAGATACGCAGTATTTT. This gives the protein CASRKGLAGPDTQYF.

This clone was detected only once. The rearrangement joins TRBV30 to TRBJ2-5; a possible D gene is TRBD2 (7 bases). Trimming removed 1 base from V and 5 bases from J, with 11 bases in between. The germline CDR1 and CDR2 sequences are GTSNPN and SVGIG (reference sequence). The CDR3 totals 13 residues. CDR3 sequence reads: CAWSAGGWETQYF. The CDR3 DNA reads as TGTGCCTGGAGTGCGGGGGGCTGGGAGACCCAGTACTTC.

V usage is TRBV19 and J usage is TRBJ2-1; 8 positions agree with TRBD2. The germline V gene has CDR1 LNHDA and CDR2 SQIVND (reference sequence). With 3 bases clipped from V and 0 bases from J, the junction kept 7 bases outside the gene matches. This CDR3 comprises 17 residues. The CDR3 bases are TGTGCCAGTAGTATGAGCGGGGGCCGAAGCTCCTACAATGAGCAGTTCTTC. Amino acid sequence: CASSMSGGRSSYNEQFF.

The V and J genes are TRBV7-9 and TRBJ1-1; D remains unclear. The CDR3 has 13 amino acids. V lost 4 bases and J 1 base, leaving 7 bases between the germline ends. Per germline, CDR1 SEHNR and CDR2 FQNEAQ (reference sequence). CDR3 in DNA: TGTGCCAGCAGCTGGGTGCAGAACACTGAAGCTTTCTTT. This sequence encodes CASSWVQNTEAFF. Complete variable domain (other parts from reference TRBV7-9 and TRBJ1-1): DTGVSQNPRHKITKRGQNVTFRCDPISEHNRLYWYRQTLGQGPEFLTYFQNEAQLEKSRLLSDRFSAERPKGSFSTLEIQRTEQGDSAMYLCASSWVQNTEAFFGQGTRLTVV.

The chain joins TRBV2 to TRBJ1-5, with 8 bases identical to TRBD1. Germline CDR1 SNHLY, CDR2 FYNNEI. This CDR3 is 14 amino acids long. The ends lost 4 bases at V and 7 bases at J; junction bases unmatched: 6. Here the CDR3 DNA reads TGTGCCAGCAGTGCCCAGACAGGGGCCCAGCCCCAGCATTTT. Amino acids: CASSAQTGAQPQHF.

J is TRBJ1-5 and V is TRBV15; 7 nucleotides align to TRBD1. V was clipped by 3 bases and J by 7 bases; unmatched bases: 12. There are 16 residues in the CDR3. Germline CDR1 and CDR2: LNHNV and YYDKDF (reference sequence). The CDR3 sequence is CATSRTLGTGDQPQHF. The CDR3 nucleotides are TGTGCCACCAGCAGGACGTTGGGAACAGGGGACCAGCCCCAGCATTTT.

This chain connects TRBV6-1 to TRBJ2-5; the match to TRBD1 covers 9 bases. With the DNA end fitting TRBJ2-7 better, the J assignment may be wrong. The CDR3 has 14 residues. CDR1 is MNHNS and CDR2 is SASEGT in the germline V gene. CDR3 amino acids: CASSFRDRDYEQYF. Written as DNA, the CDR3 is TGTGCCAGCAGTTTCCGGGACAGGGACTACGAGCAGTACTTC.

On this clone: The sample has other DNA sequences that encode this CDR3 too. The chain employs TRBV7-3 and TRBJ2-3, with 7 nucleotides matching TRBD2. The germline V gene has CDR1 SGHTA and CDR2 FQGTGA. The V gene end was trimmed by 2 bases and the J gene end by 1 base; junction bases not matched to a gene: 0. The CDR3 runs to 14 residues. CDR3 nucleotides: TGTGCCAGCAGCTTAGCGGGGGGCACAGATACGCAGTATTTT. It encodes CASSLAGGTDTQYF.

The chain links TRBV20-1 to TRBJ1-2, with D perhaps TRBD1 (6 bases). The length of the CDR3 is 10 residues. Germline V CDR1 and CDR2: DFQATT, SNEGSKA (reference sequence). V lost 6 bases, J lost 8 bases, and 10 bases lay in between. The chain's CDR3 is CSAWGGGYTF. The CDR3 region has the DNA TGCAGTGCCTGGGGGGGCGGCTACACCTTC.